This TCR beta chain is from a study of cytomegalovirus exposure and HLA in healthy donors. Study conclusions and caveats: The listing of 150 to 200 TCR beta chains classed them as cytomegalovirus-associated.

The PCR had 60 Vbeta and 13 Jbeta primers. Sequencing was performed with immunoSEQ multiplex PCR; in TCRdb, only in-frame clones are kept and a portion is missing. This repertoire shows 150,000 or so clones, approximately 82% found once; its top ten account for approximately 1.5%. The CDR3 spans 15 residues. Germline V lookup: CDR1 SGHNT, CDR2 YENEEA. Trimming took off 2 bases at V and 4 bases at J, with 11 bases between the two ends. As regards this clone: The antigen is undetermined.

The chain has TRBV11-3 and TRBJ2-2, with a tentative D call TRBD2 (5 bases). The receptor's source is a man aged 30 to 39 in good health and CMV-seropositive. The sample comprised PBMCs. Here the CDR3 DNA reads TGTGCCAGCAGCTTAAAGGCGGGCGTCACCGGGGAGCTGTTTTTT. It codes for CASSLKAGVTGELFF.